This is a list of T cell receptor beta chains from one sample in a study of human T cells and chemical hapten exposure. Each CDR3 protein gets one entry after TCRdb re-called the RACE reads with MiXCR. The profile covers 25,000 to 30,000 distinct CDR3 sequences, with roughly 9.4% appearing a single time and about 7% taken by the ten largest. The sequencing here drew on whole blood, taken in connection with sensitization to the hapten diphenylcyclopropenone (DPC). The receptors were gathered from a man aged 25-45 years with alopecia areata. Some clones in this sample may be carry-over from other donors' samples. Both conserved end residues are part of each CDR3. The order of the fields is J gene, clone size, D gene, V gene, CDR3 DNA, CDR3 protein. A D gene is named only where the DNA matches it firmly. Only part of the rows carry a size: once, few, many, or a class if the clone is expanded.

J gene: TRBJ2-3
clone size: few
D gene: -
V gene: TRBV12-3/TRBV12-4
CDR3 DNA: TGTGCCAGCAGTTACGGATCCTCCACAGATACGCAGTATTTT
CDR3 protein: CASSYGSSTDTQYF

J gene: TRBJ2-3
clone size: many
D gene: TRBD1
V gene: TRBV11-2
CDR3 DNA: TGTGCCAGCAGCCAAGGACAGGGCCGCACAGATACGCAGTATTTT
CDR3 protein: CASSQGQGRTDTQYF

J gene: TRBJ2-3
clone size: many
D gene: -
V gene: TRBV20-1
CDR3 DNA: TGCAGTGCTAGAGAACACACCAAGGAGGACTACACAGATACGCAGTATTTT
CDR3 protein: CSAREHTKEDYTDTQYF

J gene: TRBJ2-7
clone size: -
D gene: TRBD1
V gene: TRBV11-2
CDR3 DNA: TGTGCCAGCAGCTTAGGGCCGGGACAGCTCAGTTACGAGCAGTACTTC
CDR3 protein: CASSLGPGQLSYEQYF

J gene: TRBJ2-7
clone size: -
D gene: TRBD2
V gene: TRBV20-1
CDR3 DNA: TGCAGTGCGCGGACTAGCGGGATGAACGAGCAGTACTTC
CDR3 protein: CSARTSGMNEQYF

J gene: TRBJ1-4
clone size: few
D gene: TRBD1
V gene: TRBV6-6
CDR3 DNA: TGTGCCAGCACCACAGGGGAGGTTAATGAAAAACTGTTTTTT
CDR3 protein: CASTTGEVNEKLFF

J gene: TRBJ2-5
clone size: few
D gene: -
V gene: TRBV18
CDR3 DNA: TGTGCCAGCGCTCGGAACAGCCAAGAGACCCAGTACTTC
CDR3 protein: CASARNSQETQYF

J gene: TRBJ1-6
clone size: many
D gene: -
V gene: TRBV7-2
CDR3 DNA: TGTGCCAGCAGCTCCCTGAGGGCCGACGATAATTCACCCCTCCACTTT
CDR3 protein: CASSSLRADDNSPLHF

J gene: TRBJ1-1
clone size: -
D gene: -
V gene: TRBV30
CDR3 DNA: TGTGCCCGGAGTCTCCCCGCGGGATTGGAGACTGAAGCTTTCTTT
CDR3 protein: CARSLPAGLETEAFF

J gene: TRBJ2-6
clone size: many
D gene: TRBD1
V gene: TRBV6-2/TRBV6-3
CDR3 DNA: TGTGCCAGCAACCCCGTGCAGGGGGCTTTTGGGGCCAACGTCCTGACTTTC
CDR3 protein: CASNPVQGAFGANVLTF

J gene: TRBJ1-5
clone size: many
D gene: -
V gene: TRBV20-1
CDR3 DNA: TGCAGTGCTCTTCTGTCAGGGAGAGATCAGCCCCAGCATTTT
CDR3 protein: CSALLSGRDQPQHF

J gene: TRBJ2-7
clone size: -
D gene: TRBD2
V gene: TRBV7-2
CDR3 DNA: TGTGCCAGCAGCTTAGATGGGCGGGAGGGATACGAGCAGTACTTC
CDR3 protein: CASSLDGREGYEQYF

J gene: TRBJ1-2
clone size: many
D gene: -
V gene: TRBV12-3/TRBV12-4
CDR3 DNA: TGTGCCAGCAGTTTAGGGGGGACAAACTATGGCTACACCTTC
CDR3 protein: CASSLGGTNYGYTF

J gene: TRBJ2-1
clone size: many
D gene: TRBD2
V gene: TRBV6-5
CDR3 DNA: TGTGCCAGCATTGGTCTAGCGGAAAACTCAGAGCAGTTCTTC
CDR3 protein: CASIGLAENSEQFF

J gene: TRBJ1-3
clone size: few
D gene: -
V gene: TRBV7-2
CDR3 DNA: TGTGCCGGGGGGGTCGGAAACACCATATATTTT
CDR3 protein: CAGGVGNTIYF

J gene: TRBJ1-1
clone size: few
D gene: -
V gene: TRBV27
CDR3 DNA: TGTGCCAGCAGTCCCGCCGGGACGCTGAACACTGAAGCTTTCTTT
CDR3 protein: CASSPAGTLNTEAFF

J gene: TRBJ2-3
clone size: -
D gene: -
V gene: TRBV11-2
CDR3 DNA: TGTGCCAGCAGCTTAGACGCCCCCGATACGCAGTATTTT
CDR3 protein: CASSLDAPDTQYF

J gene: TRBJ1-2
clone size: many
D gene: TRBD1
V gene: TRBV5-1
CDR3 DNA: TGCGCCAGCCACGACACAGGGGGCTTTGGCTACACCTTC
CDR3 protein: CASHDTGGFGYTF

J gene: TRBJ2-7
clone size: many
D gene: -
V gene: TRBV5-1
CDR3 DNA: TGCGCCAGCAGCTTGGAGGTACGGGCCTACGAGCAGTACTTC
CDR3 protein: CASSLEVRAYEQYF

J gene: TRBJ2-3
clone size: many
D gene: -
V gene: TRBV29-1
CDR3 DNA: TGCAGCGGAGCCGGGGCCAAGGGTAGCACAGATACGCAGTATTTT
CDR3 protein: CSGAGAKGSTDTQYF

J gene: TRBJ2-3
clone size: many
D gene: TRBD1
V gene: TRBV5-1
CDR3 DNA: TGCGCCAGCAGCTCGACAGGGTCAGACACAGATACGCAGTATTTT
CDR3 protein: CASSSTGSDTDTQYF

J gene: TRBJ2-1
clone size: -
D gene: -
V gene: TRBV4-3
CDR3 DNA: TGCGCCAGCAGCCAAGGTCCAGCCGGAATCCTCCTCTTC
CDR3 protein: CASSQGPAGILLF

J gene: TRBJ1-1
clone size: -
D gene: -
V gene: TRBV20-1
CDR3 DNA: TGCAGTGCTAGGACGGCCCAGGTGAACACTGAAGCTTTCTTT
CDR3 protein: CSARTAQVNTEAFF

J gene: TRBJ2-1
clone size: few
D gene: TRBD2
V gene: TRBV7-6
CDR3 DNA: TGTGCCAGCAGCTTAGAGATAGCGGGAGGAGATTCGTCCTACAATGAGCAGTTCTTC
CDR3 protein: CASSLEIAGGDSSYNEQFF

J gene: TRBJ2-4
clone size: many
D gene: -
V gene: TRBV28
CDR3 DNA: TGTGCCAGCAGCCGAACAGGGACGAACATTCAGTACTTC
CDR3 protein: CASSRTGTNIQYF

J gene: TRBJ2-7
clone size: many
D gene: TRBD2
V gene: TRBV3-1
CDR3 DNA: TGTGCCAGCAGTCCACTAGCGGGAGGCCACGAGCAGTACTTC
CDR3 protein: CASSPLAGGHEQYF

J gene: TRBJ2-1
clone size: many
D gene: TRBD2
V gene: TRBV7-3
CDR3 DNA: TGTGCCAGCAGCTTTAGCGGGGGGGAAACGTTCTTC
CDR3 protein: CASSFSGGETFF

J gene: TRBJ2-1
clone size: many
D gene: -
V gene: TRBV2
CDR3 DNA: TGTGCCAGCAGTGAAGGAAGGCTAGTCAATGAGCAGTTCTTC
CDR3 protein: CASSEGRLVNEQFF

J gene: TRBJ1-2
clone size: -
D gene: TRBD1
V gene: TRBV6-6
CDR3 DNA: TGTGCCAGCAGTTACGGAAGGGACAGCGTGGGCGGCTACACCTTC
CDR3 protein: CASSYGRDSVGGYTF

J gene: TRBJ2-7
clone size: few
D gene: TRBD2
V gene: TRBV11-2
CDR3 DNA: TGTGCCAGCAGCTTAGATTCGCGACTAGCGGGAATGGAGCAGTACTTC
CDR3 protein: CASSLDSRLAGMEQYF

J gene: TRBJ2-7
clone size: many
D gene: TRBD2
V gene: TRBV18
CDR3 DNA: TGTGCCAGCTCACCTCCGACTAGCATCTACGAGCAGTACTTC
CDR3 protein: CASSPPTSIYEQYF

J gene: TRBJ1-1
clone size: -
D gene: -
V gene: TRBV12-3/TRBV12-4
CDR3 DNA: TGTGCCAGCAGTTTAGCGCAAGGACAGGAAGCTTTCTTT
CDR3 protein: CASSLAQGQEAFF

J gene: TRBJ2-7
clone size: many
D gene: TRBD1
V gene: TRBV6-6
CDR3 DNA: TGTGCCAGCAGTTACCCAGGGGGCGCGGGCCATTACGAGCAGTACTTC
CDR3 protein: CASSYPGGAGHYEQYF

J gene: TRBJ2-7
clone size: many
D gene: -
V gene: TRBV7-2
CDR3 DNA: TGTGCCAGCAGCTCGGGACTCTTCTCCTACGAGCAGTACTTC
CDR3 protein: CASSSGLFSYEQYF

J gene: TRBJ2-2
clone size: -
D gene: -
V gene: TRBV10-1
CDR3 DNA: TGCGCCAGTCGAAGTTCGGCGAACACCGGGGAGCTGTTTTTT
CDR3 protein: CASRSSANTGELFF

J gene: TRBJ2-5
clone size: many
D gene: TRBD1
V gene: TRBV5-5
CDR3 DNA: TGTGCCAGCAGCTCCCGGGACAGGGAGATTGAGACCCAGTACTTC
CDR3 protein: CASSSRDREIETQYF

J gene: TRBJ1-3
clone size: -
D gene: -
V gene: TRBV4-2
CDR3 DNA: TGTGCCAGCAGCCAAGATTTGACAGGCGGGTGGGAGAACACCATATATTTT
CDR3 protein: CASSQDLTGGWENTIYF

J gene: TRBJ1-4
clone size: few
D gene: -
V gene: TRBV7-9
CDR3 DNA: TGTGCCAGCGGTTCAGAAGGCTTAAGAGAAAAACTGTTTTTT
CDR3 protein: CASGSEGLREKLFF

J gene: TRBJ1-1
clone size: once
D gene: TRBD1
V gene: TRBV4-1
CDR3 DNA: TGCGCCAGCAGCCAAGATGTAGGACAGGGGACCACTGAAGCTTTCTTT
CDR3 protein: CASSQDVGQGTTEAFF

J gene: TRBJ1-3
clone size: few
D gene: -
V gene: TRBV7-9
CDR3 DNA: TGTGCCAGCAGCTTTGGCGGAACAGGAAACACCATATATTTT
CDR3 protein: CASSFGGTGNTIYF

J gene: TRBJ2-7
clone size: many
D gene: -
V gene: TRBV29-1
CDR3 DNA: TGCAGCGTAGAAGGGACCGAACCCTACGAGCAGTACTTC
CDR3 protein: CSVEGTEPYEQYF